This TCR beta chain was identified in a study of blood T cell repertoires in COVID-19. Participant reports of clinical history set cohort assignment. The length of the CDR3 is 13 residues. V was cut by 4 bases and J by 1 base, with 7 bases left in between. The germline CDR1 and CDR2 sequences are SGHVS and FNYEAQ. Clones were read by immunoSEQ multiplex PCR, and TCRdb kept only the in-frame ones, dropping some. The repertoire has fewer than 500,000 clones, roughly nine tenths of them found once; the top ten carry roughly 1.1%. The specimen sequenced was PBMCs or T cells enriched from blood (not recorded which). The sequence was collected from a man aged 25-45 years who had recovered from COVID-19. This chain connects TRBV7-6 to TRBJ1-1, with D possibly matching TRBD1 (5 bases). The CDR3 DNA reads TGTGCCAGCAGCTCAGGGCAGAACACTGAAGCTTTCTTT. It codes for CASSSGQNTEAFF.